These 30 T cell receptor beta chains were sequenced from one sample in a study of identical twins. One entry per CDR3 protein, called by TCRdb with MiXCR from the 5' RACE reads. This sample yields around 1.7 million distinct CDR3 sequences, of which under 35% are seen a single time; about 0.25% belongs to the top ten. Sequenced material: cord blood. The receptors stem from a newborn girl in good health.

The chain uses TRBV28 and TRBJ1-3; D remains unclear. Trimming pared 10 bases from V and 7 bases from J, leaving 14 bases between. This CDR3 spans 12 amino acids. Germline CDR1 and CDR2: MDHEN and SYDVKM. CDR3 region: CATGGRINTIYF. The CDR3 bases are TGTGCCACCGGTGGCAGGATTAACACCATATATTTT.

The table lists this clonotype with a few counts. The rearrangement uses TRBV18 and TRBJ1-2; TRBD1 matches at 7 bases. V lost 2 bases, J lost 4 bases, and 7 bases stayed unmatched. This CDR3 spans 15 amino acids. From germline, CDR1 is KGHSH and CDR2 LQKENI. Here the CDR3 DNA reads TGTGCCAGCTCACCAATGGGACAGACAACCTATGGCTACACCTTC. This encodes CASSPMGQTTYGYTF.

This clonotype has just a few counts. The chain is built from TRBV4-2 and TRBJ2-7, with TRBD2 identical over 8 bases. Trimming cost V 2 bases and J 7 bases; bases outside gene matches: 7. The CDR3 consists of 14 residues. Germline V lookup: CDR1 LGHNA, CDR2 YNFKEQ. The CDR3 region is CASSQRGGDNEQYF. The CDR3 DNA is TGTGCCAGCAGCCAACGGGGGGGCGATAATGAGCAGTACTTC.

Many counts were recorded for this clonotype. The V gene is TRBV3-1, the J gene TRBJ2-7; D not certain. The CDR3 spans 12 residues. Trimming removed 4 bases from V and 4 bases from J, with 8 bases in between. In germline, CDR1 is LGHDT, CDR2 YNNKEL (reference sequence). The CDR3 loop is CASSRLGYEQYF. The CDR3 region has the DNA TGTGCCAGCAGCCGCCTTGGATACGAGCAGTACTTC.

The chain has TRBV28 and TRBJ2-1; D is unclear. TRBJ2-7 matches the DNA end more closely, so the J call is doubtful. CDR3 length: 14 residues. Germline V gene lookup returns CDR1 MDHEN and CDR2 SYDVKM. In DNA form, the CDR3 reads TGTGCCAGCAGTTTGGTGCTATCCTACAATGAGCAGTACTTC. This sequence encodes CASSLVLSYNEQYF.

The chain couples TRBV27 to TRBJ2-3; D may be TRBD2 (5 bases). CDR3 length: 13 amino acids. Germline CDR1 and CDR2: MNHEY and SMNVEV (reference sequence). V was shortened by 9 bases and J by 0 bases, with 10 bases between the two germline ends. The CDR3 reads CASTRVSTDTQYF. Written as DNA, the CDR3 is TGTGCCAGTACGAGGGTTAGCACAGATACGCAGTATTTT.

The chain joins TRBV6-5 to TRBJ1-4, with D perhaps matching TRBD1 (6 bases). The CDR3 is 18 residues long. V was clipped by 3 bases and J by 4 bases, with 21 bases between them. Germline CDR1 and CDR2: MNHEY and SVGAGI. The CDR3 DNA is TGTGCCAGCAGTTATGGGACCAGGGGACGTCTGGGTAATGAAAAACTGTTTTTT. This gives the protein CASSYGTRGRLGNEKLFF.

This clonotype has just a few counts. The J gene is TRBJ1-2, the V gene TRBV29-1, with D perhaps matching TRBD1 (5 bases). This CDR3 spans 12 amino acids. Germline V gives CDR1 SQVTM, CDR2 ANQGSEA. Between the trimmed V and J ends, which lost 6 bases and 4 bases, there was a span of 12 bases. CDR3 residues: CSVRGEAYGYTF. The CDR3 bases are TGCAGCGTAAGAGGGGAGGCCTATGGCTACACCTTC.

V is TRBV7-2 and J is TRBJ1-1; D is perhaps TRBD1 (6 bases). From germline, CDR1 is SGHTA and CDR2 FQGNSA. The V gene lost 5 bases and the J gene lost 1 base, with 14 bases spanning the gap. This CDR3 region has 15 residues. Here the CDR3 DNA reads TGTGCCAGCAGCCCCCGGGGACACGCGAACACTGAAGCTTTCTTT. This encodes CASSPRGHANTEAFF. The full variable domain, completed using reference TRBV7-2 and TRBJ1-1, is GAGVSQSPSNKVTEKGKDVELRCDPISGHTALYWYRQSLGQGLEFLIYFQGNSAPDKSGLPSDRFSAERTGGSVSTLTIQRTQQEDSAVYLCASSPRGHANTEAFFGQGTRLTVV.

The chain recombines TRBV14 with TRBJ1-2; 9 positions agree with TRBD1. Trimming at V came to 4 bases and at J to 5 bases, leaving 5 bases not matched to a gene. In germline, CDR1 is SGHDN, CDR2 FVKESK. This CDR3 has 14 residues. This chain's CDR3 is CASSRTGAQYGYTF. The CDR3 DNA follows: TGTGCCAGCAGCCGGACAGGGGCGCAGTATGGCTACACCTTC.

A word on this clonotype: Compared with germline, one end of the junction differs, possibly owing to a read error. The V and J genes are TRBV24-1 and TRBJ2-5; 8 bases fit TRBD1. The CDR3 runs 16 residues. The germline V gene has CDR1 KGHDR and CDR2 SFDVKD. The CDR3 region is CATNDLPWTGKETQYF. The CDR3 coding sequence is TGTGCCACCAATGATTTGCCGTGGACAGGGAAAGAGACCCAGTACTTC.

J is TRBJ2-3 and V is TRBV2, with 8 bases lining up with TRBD2. CDR3 length: 15 amino acids. J lost 1 base, V lost 8 bases, and 8 bases had no gene match. In germline, CDR1 is SNHLY, CDR2 FYNNEI. The CDR3 DNA reads TGTGCCAGCGCGGGGGGCCGACCGCGCACAGATACGCAGTATTTT. It specifies CASAGGRPRTDTQYF. Full variable domain (missing parts from reference TRBV2 and TRBJ2-3): EPEVTQTPSHQVTQMGQEVILRCVPISNHLYFYWYRQILGQKVEFLVSFYNNEISEKSEIFDDQFSVERPDGSNFTLKIRSTKLEDSAMYFCASAGGRPRTDTQYFGPGTRLTVL.

This clonotype showed up just a few times. V gene TRBV7-8 combines with J gene TRBJ2-1; TRBD2 agrees at 11 bases. This CDR3 is built from 14 residues. Trimming at V came to 1 base and at J to 9 bases, leaving 2 bases not matched to a gene. Germline loops: CDR1 SGHVS, CDR2 FQNEAQ. Here the CDR3 reads CASSLGLAGSEQFF. The CDR3 DNA reads TGTGCCAGCAGCTTAGGACTAGCGGGGTCTGAGCAGTTCTTC.

This chain links TRBV20-1 with TRBJ2-1; D not resolved. Germline values: CDR1 DFQATT, CDR2 SNEGSKA (reference sequence). Trimming stripped 6 bases from V and 2 bases from J, with 14 bases between. The CDR3 covers 14 residues. CDR3 coding DNA: TGCAGTGCCCCTGACCGAAAAACCTACAATGAGCAGTTCTTC. As protein: CSAPDRKTYNEQFF.

In this sample, this clonotype turned up a few times. The chain has TRBV29-1 and TRBJ2-5, with D uncertain. The CDR3 extends over 12 amino acids. V lost 2 bases to trimming and J lost 2 bases, with 6 bases between them. The germline CDR1 and CDR2 sequences are SQVTM and ANQGSEA. CDR3 protein: CSVETAQETQYF. The CDR3 nucleotides read TGCAGCGTTGAAACAGCGCAAGAGACCCAGTACTTC. Combining the CDR3 with reference TRBV29-1 and TRBJ2-5 gives the whole variable domain SAVISQKPSRDICQRGTSLTIQCQVDSQVTMMFWYRQQPGQSLTLIATANQGSEATYESGFVIDKFPISRPNLTFSTLTVSNMSPEDSSIYLCSVETAQETQYFGPGTRLLVL.

The chain is built from TRBV9 and TRBJ1-3, with D maybe TRBD1 (5 bases). Germline CDR1 reads SGDLS; CDR2 reads YYNGEE. Trimming took off 3 bases at V and 0 bases at J, with 7 bases between the two ends. The CDR3 sequence is 14 residues long. The CDR3 protein is CASSDGGSGNTIYF. DNA of the CDR3: TGTGCCAGCAGCGATGGGGGCTCTGGAAACACCATATATTTT.

This clonotype was detected a few times. The chain uses TRBV15 and TRBJ1-1, with D tentatively TRBD1 (6 bases). Germline V lookup: CDR1 LNHNV, CDR2 YYDKDF (reference sequence). V was pared by 1 base and J by 1 base, with 10 bases between. The CDR3 covers 15 residues. CDR3 residues: CATSRGRGPNTEAFF. The CDR3 DNA is TGTGCCACCAGCAGAGGTCGGGGGCCGAACACTGAAGCTTTCTTT.

CDR3: CASSYPGQGSEKLFF. For the CDR3, the DNA is TGTGCCAGCAGTTACCCTGGACAGGGAAGCGAAAAACTGTTTTTT. The chain recombines TRBV6-6 with TRBJ1-4; 8 bases align to TRBD1. Germline-derived CDR1 and CDR2 are MNHNY and SVGAGI (reference sequence). After removal of 2 bases from V and 8 bases from J, the junction contained 7 bases not matched to a gene. The CDR3 has 15 amino acids.

This chain connects TRBV4-1 to TRBJ2-7, with D perhaps matching TRBD2 (6 bases). Per the germline V gene, CDR1 is MGHRA and CDR2 is YSYEKL. V was trimmed by 0 bases and J by 0 bases, leaving 15 bases between them. CDR3 size: 17 residues. The CDR3 DNA reads TGCGCCAGCAGCCAAGACCTGCTCGGGGGTAGCTCCTACGAGCAGTACTTC. Its translation: CASSQDLLGGSSYEQYF.

This clonotype came up many times. The CDR3 coding sequence is TGCAGTGCTAGAGAGGGAGCCCACATTGACCTCTACGAGCAGTACTTC. This encodes CSAREGAHIDLYEQYF. The rearrangement links TRBV20-1 to TRBJ2-7; maybe TRBD2 (5 bases). Germline V CDR1 and CDR2: DFQATT, SNEGSKA (reference sequence). The ends were cut back, 0 bases at V and 3 bases at J, with 18 bases in the middle. CDR3 size: 16 residues.

This clonotype was counted only a few times. V gene TRBV9 combines with J gene TRBJ1-1; no reliable D call. Trimming took 0 bases from V and 2 from J, leaving 5 bases between them. There are 13 residues in the CDR3. Looked up from germline, CDR1 is SGDLS and CDR2 is YYNGEE. CDR3 residues: CASSVGDNTEAFF. In nucleotides, the CDR3 is TGTGCCAGCAGCGTAGGAGACAACACTGAAGCTTTCTTT.

A few counts support this clonotype. The rearrangement joins TRBV4-1 to TRBJ2-3; D perhaps matches TRBD2 (7 bases). Germline CDR1 MGHRA, CDR2 YSYEKL. Trimming removed 5 bases from V and 7 bases from J, with 16 bases in between. This CDR3 has 14 amino acids. CDR3 in amino acids: CASSSGGGHYTQYF. In DNA form, the CDR3 reads TGCGCCAGCAGCTCGGGGGGCGGGCATTATACGCAGTATTTT.

This clonotype appeared a few times. The V gene is TRBV12-3 or TRBV12-4, the J gene TRBJ2-3; 8 bases map to TRBD2. The V segment lost 6 bases and the J segment 2 bases; nucleotides outside the gene matches: 13. The CDR3 extends over 17 amino acids. Here the CDR3 reads CASSRGSLADYTDTQYF. The CDR3 DNA sequence: TGTGCCAGCAGCCGTGGATCACTAGCGGATTACACAGATACGCAGTATTTT.

This clonotype occurred a few times. The CDR3, as DNA: TGTGCCAGCAGTGAATGGCCAGCGGGACGAGAGACCCAGTACTTC. As protein: CASSEWPAGRETQYF. The chain has TRBV25-1 and TRBJ2-5, with TRBD2 identical over 7 bases. The length of the CDR3 is 15 residues. Germline V CDR1 and CDR2: MGHDK, SYGVNS. With V trimmed by 1 base and J by 4 bases, 6 bases remained unmatched. The variable domain in full, with the rest retrieved from reference TRBV25-1 and TRBJ2-5, is EADIYQTPRYLVIGTGKKITLECSQTMGHDKMYWYQQDPGMELHLIHYSYGVNSTEKGDLSSESTVSRIRTEHFPLTLESARPSHTSQYLCASSEWPAGRETQYFGPGTRLLVL.

The sample holds many counts of this clonotype. A junction end diverges from the germline sequence, so it may reflect a read error. The rearrangement uses TRBV5-1 and TRBJ2-7; TRBD1 aligns across 9 bases. Germline values: CDR1 SGHRS, CDR2 YFSETQ. The CDR3 extends over 14 amino acids. The CDR3 region is CASSLGQGPYEQYF. For the CDR3, the DNA is TGTGCCAGCAGTTTGGGACAGGGCCCCTACGAGCAGTACTTC.

V usage is TRBV20-1 and J usage is TRBJ2-3; TRBD2 aligns across 13 bases. CDR3 length: 15 residues. Germline loops: CDR1 DFQATT, CDR2 SNEGSKA (reference sequence). V lost 5 bases to trimming and J lost 4 bases; unmatched junction nucleotides: 6. The CDR3 loop reads CSAWGTSGVADTQYF. The CDR3 DNA follows: TGCAGTGCTTGGGGGACTAGCGGGGTGGCAGATACGCAGTATTTT.

V usage is TRBV5-1 and J usage is TRBJ2-3, with 10 bases identical to TRBD1. The CDR3 runs to 16 residues. V shed 3 bases and J 4 bases; nucleotides not matched to a gene: 8. CDR1 SGHRS and CDR2 YFSETQ come from the germline V gene. CDR3 sequence: CASSYSPGTGADTQYF. The CDR3 nucleotides are TGCGCCAGCAGCTATAGCCCCGGGACAGGGGCAGATACGCAGTATTTT.

The CDR3 is CATKSGSEQYF. In nucleotides, the CDR3 is TGTGCCACCAAATCGGGCAGCGAGCAGTACTTC. J is TRBJ2-7 and V is TRBV6-1; D ambiguous. Germline-derived CDR1 and CDR2 are MNHNS and SASEGT. The ends were cut back, 10 bases at V and 6 bases at J, with 13 bases in the middle. CDR3 size: 11 residues.

The table lists this clonotype with many counts. The chain is built from TRBV15 and TRBJ2-4, with D uncertain. V lost 8 bases, J lost 3 bases, and 11 bases lay in between. Germline CDR1 LNHNV, CDR2 YYDKDF (reference sequence). The CDR3 length is 13 residues. CDR3 residues: CATRPDHKNIQYF. The CDR3 coding sequence is TGTGCCACCCGCCCCGACCACAAAAACATTCAGTACTTC.

The rearrangement joins TRBV27 to TRBJ2-3, with a tentative D call TRBD2 (6 bases). The CDR3 covers 14 residues. CDR1 is MNHEY and CDR2 is SMNVEV in the germline V gene (reference sequence). The V gene lost 3 bases and the J gene lost 2 bases, with 9 bases spanning the gap. The CDR3: CASSFTRDTDTQYF. The CDR3 DNA reads TGTGCCAGCAGTTTCACGCGGGACACAGATACGCAGTATTTT.